A single sample gave rise to the 32 T cell receptor beta chains below, sequenced in a study of blood T cell repertoires in COVID-19. Here immunoSEQ multiplex PCR was the method, and the copy in TCRdb shows in-frame clones only, minus some. The sample includes about 220,000 clones, roughly 90% of them seen just once. Sequenced: PBMCs or T cells enriched from blood (not recorded which). Receptor source: a man younger than 45 who had been exposed to COVID-19.

This chain joins TRBV3-1 (or the pseudogene TRBV3-2) and TRBJ2-3, with D hard to call. CDR3 length equals 14 residues. Deletions cut 4 bases from V and 0 bases from J, with 8 bases between. CDR1 and CDR2 (germline): LGHDT, YNNKEL (reference sequence). The CDR3 protein is CASSPARSTDTQYF. CDR3 DNA: TGTGCCAGCAGCCCCGCGCGAAGCACAGATACGCAGTATTTT.

This clone was detected only once. This chain joins TRBV12-5 and TRBJ1-4, with D uncertain. The CDR3 covers 14 residues. Per the germline V gene, CDR1 is LGHNT and CDR2 is FRNRAP. V lost 7 bases and J lost 7, with 16 bases in between. This chain's CDR3 is CASASEFGLEKLFF. CDR3 nucleotides: TGTGCTAGTGCCTCCGAGTTCGGACTTGAAAAACTGTTTTTT.

This clone has only one observation. V and J are TRBV21-1 and TRBJ2-3; the table gives TRBD2 as D, unverified against the DNA. TRBV21-1 is assigned pseudogene status. The CDR3 loop spans 20 amino acids. This CDR3 reads CASSKGSGGAWISRPDTQYF. DNA of the CDR3: TGTGCCAGCAGCAAAGGTAGCGGGGGGGCCTGGATCTCTAGGCCAGATACGCAGTATTTT.

The chain joins TRBV5-8 to TRBJ2-5; 8 nucleotides match TRBD2. This CDR3 spans 15 amino acids. After removal of 2 bases from V and 1 base from J, the junction contained 4 bases not matched to a gene. Germline assignment: CDR1 SGHTS and CDR2 YDEGEE. The CDR3 DNA reads TGTGCCAGCAGCTTATATCTAGCGGGCCAAGAGACCCAGTACTTC. It codes for CASSLYLAGQETQYF.

The chain combines TRBV7-9 with TRBJ2-1, with D perhaps TRBD1 (6 bases). Germline V gene lookup returns CDR1 SEHNR and CDR2 FQNEAQ (reference sequence). This CDR3 has 15 amino acids. Trimming shortened V by 4 bases and J by 7 bases, and 17 bases separated the two germline ends. The DNA of the CDR3 is TGTGCCAGCAGCTCAGACAGGTCCCGAAGGAATGAGCAGTTCTTC. Translated: CASSSDRSRRNEQFF.

V and J are TRBV2 and TRBJ2-7; D remains ambiguous. Germline V CDR1 and CDR2: SNHLY, FYNNEI. The V and J ends lost 5 bases and 12 bases respectively, with 5 bases between them. This CDR3 is 8 amino acids long. CDR3 in DNA: TGTGCCAGCAGTACTGGGTACTTC. This encodes CASSTGYF.

For the CDR3, the DNA is TGTGCCAGCAACCAGAAGACAGTGAACACTGAAGCTTTCTTT. This codes for CASNQKTVNTEAFF. The chain joins TRBV11-2 to TRBJ1-1, with a tentative D call TRBD1 (5 bases). From germline, CDR1 is SGHAT and CDR2 FQNNGV. This CDR3 is 14 amino acids long. V lost 7 bases, J lost 0 bases, and 12 bases lay in between.

The V and J genes are TRBV15 and TRBJ2-4; a weak D match, TRBD1 (5 bases). Germline CDR1 is LNHNV and CDR2 is YYDKDF (reference sequence). Trimming removed 3 bases from V and 0 bases from J, with 6 bases in between. This CDR3 is 14 amino acids long. In nucleotides, the CDR3 is TGTGCCACCAGCAGGGGGCTAGCCAAAAACATTCAGTACTTC. Translated, it gives CATSRGLAKNIQYF.

The chain is built from TRBV20-1 and TRBJ2-2, with 7 nucleotides matching TRBD1. V gave up 3 bases and J gave up 4 bases; unmatched junction bases: 8. The CDR3 spans 15 residues. Germline CDR1 DFQATT, CDR2 SNEGSKA (reference sequence). CDR3 amino acids: CSASRQGVGTGELFF. DNA for the CDR3: TGCAGTGCTAGTCGCCAGGGGGTAGGCACCGGGGAGCTGTTTTTT.

DNA of the CDR3: TGTGCCAGCAGCCCAGGGACAGGCGCTGGCTACACCTTC. Its protein product is CASSPGTGAGYTF. The gene calls are TRBV6-5 and TRBJ1-2; 8 positions agree with TRBD1. The germline CDR1 and CDR2 sequences are MNHEY and SVGAGI. The CDR3 is 13 residues long. V lost 6 bases, J lost 7 bases, and 7 bases stayed unmatched.

The CDR3, as DNA: TGTGCCAGCAGCTTAATAGGGGGACAGGTAATGAACACTGAAGCTTTCTTT. This encodes CASSLIGGQVMNTEAFF. This chain joins TRBV7-8 and TRBJ1-1; 8 nucleotides align to TRBD1. Germline trimming cut 2 bases from V and 0 bases from J; bases unmatched to any gene: 8. This CDR3 spans 17 amino acids. Germline CDR1 SGHVS, CDR2 FQNEAQ.

V gene TRBV19 combines with J gene TRBJ2-2; D gene uncertain. There are 14 residues in the CDR3. From germline, CDR1 is LNHDA and CDR2 SQIVND (reference sequence). The V and J ends lost 7 bases and 1 base respectively, with 10 bases between them. DNA of the CDR3: TGTGCCAGTACTAAAACAGAGAACACCGGGGAGCTGTTTTTT. Translated, it gives CASTKTENTGELFF. The whole variable domain, remainder taken from reference TRBV19 and TRBJ2-2, is DGGITQSPKYLFRKEGQNVTLSCEQNLNHDAMYWYRQDPGQGLRLIYYSQIVNDFQKGDIAEGYSVSREKKESFPLTVTSAQKNPTAFYLCASTKTENTGELFFGEGSRLTVL.

The gene calls are TRBV15 and TRBJ1-1; TRBD1 matches 8 bases. After removal of 2 bases from V and 4 bases from J, the junction contained 12 bases not matched to a gene. There are 17 residues in the CDR3. Germline V gene lookup returns CDR1 LNHNV and CDR2 YYDKDF (reference sequence). The CDR3: CATSRYGQGSSSTEAFF. The CDR3, as DNA: TGTGCCACCAGCAGATACGGACAGGGTTCTTCCAGCACTGAAGCTTTCTTT.

The V gene is TRBV18, the J gene TRBJ1-6; 10 bases fit TRBD1. Germline V gene sequence: CDR1 KGHSH, CDR2 LQKENI. The CDR3 has 16 residues. V lost 2 bases and J lost 6; bases outside the gene matches: 4. This CDR3 reads CASSPKTGGLNSPLHF. CDR3 in DNA: TGTGCCAGCTCACCAAAGACAGGGGGCCTTAATTCACCCCTCCACTTT.

The gene calls are TRBV10-1 and TRBJ2-7, with 9 nucleotides matching TRBD1. V gave up 3 bases and J gave up 2 bases; unmatched junction bases: 5. CDR1 is WNHNN and CDR2 is SYGVQD in the germline V gene (reference sequence). The CDR3 is 15 residues long. CDR3 in amino acids: CASSDSGQGPYEQYF. In DNA, the CDR3 is TGCGCCAGCAGTGATTCAGGACAGGGGCCCTACGAGCAGTACTTC.

The V call is TRBV12-3 or TRBV12-4, the J call TRBJ2-1, with unresolved D. The V gene lost 4 bases and the J gene lost 0 bases, with 4 bases spanning the gap. CDR3 length equals 13 residues. CDR3 sequence: CASSSSSYNEQFF. The CDR3 DNA reads as TGTGCCAGCAGTTCGAGCTCCTACAATGAGCAGTTCTTC.

This sequence joins TRBV6-1 and TRBJ2-3; 8 bases align to TRBD2. The J segment lost 0 bases and the V segment lost 1 base, leaving 6 bases of the junction unmatched. Germline-derived CDR1 and CDR2 are MNHNS and SASEGT. This CDR3 is 17 amino acids long. CDR3 amino acids: CASSEGYGGGSTDTQYF. Written as DNA, the CDR3 is TGTGCCAGCAGTGAAGGGTACGGCGGGGGGAGCACAGATACGCAGTATTTT.

This chain uses TRBV10-2 with TRBJ1-5; D may be TRBD1 (6 bases). CDR1 and CDR2 (germline): WSHSY, SAAADI. The CDR3 is made up of 15 amino acids. The germline V and J ends were trimmed by 0 bases and 4 bases, with 10 bases remaining between them. The CDR3 nucleotides are TGCGCCAGCAGTGAGTCTAGCAGGGGAAATCAGCCCCAGCATTTT. It is translated as CASSESSRGNQPQHF.

V is TRBV30 and J is TRBJ2-7, with 8 bases aligning to TRBD1. V gave up 3 bases and J gave up 2 bases; unmatched junction bases: 6. Per the germline V gene, CDR1 is GTSNPN and CDR2 is SVGIG (reference sequence). This CDR3 region has 14 residues. CDR3 sequence reads: CAWSPGTGAYEQYF. CDR3 nucleotide sequence: TGTGCCTGGAGCCCCGGGACAGGAGCCTACGAGCAGTACTTC.

In its sample, this clone was seen a few times. V gene TRBV7-3 combines with J gene TRBJ2-2; the D is unclear. V gave up 5 bases and J gave up 2 bases, with 9 bases separating them. CDR1 and CDR2 from the germline V gene are SGHTA and FQGTGA. The length of the CDR3 is 14 residues. As DNA, the CDR3 is TGTGCCAGCAGCGCCATGGCTAACACCGGGGAGCTGTTTTTT. This gives the protein CASSAMANTGELFF.

The CDR3 protein is CASSESHSNYGYTF. The CDR3 DNA is TGTGCCAGCAGTGAATCCCATTCAAACTATGGCTACACCTTC. The J gene is TRBJ1-2, the V gene TRBV25-1; no clear D. The CDR3 totals 14 residues. V lost 1 base to trimming and J lost 2 bases, with 8 bases between them. Germline loops: CDR1 MGHDK, CDR2 SYGVNS.

This clone came up once. The genes are TRBV7-9 and TRBJ1-3; D is unresolved. The CDR3 is 13 residues long. Trimming pared 9 bases from V and 4 bases from J, leaving 13 bases between. CDR1 SEHNR and CDR2 FQNEAQ come from the germline V gene (reference sequence). CDR3 loop: CASFGVRGNTIYF. The DNA for the CDR3 is TGTGCCAGTTTCGGGGTGCGAGGAAACACCATATATTTT.

The rearrangement uses TRBV6-2 or TRBV6-3 and TRBJ2-4, with 10 bases fitting TRBD2. The CDR3 has 16 residues. Trimming cost V 4 bases and J 4 bases; bases outside gene matches: 7. The germline V gene has CDR1 MNHEY and CDR2 SVGEGT. The CDR3 spells CASSLSGGARKNIQYF. CDR3 DNA sequence: TGTGCCAGCAGTTTGAGCGGGGGGGCGAGAAAAAACATTCAGTACTTC.

V is TRBV19 and J is TRBJ1-1; D not resolved. Germline-derived CDR1 and CDR2 are LNHDA and SQIVND (reference sequence). V gave up 3 bases and J gave up 1 base, with 9 bases separating them. The CDR3 contains 14 residues. CDR3 coding DNA: TGTGCCAGTAGTATGAGAAATACGAACACTGAAGCTTTCTTT. It is translated as CASSMRNTNTEAFF.

This chain links TRBV19 with TRBJ2-5, with a weak D call TRBD1 (7 bases). The CDR3 runs to 17 residues. V gave up 3 bases and J gave up 5 bases, with 22 bases separating them. Germline V gives CDR1 LNHDA, CDR2 SQIVND (reference sequence). In nucleotides, the CDR3 is TGTGCCAGTAGTATGAGGACGGCGGAGGGGGCTGGCGAGACCCAGTACTTC. It translates to CASSMRTAEGAGETQYF.

The chain couples TRBV18 to TRBJ2-7, with 10 bases identical to TRBD1. The germline V gene encodes CDR1 KGHSH and CDR2 LQKENI. Trimming at V came to 3 bases and at J to 7 bases, leaving 6 bases not matched to a gene. The CDR3 runs to 14 residues. This chain's CDR3 is CASSPTGGVGEQYF. DNA for the CDR3: TGTGCCAGCTCACCGACAGGGGGCGTCGGGGAGCAGTACTTC.

This sequence joins TRBV5-1 and TRBJ1-6; D gene unclear. V dropped 5 bases and J dropped 10 bases, with 10 bases sitting between them. Germline lookup yields CDR1 SGHRS and CDR2 YFSETQ. The CDR3 has 12 amino acids. As DNA, the CDR3 is TGCGCCAGCAGTGAGGGAGGATCACCCCTCCACTTT. Protein product: CASSEGGSPLHF.

This chain uses TRBV5-1 with TRBJ2-5; weak D call: TRBD2 (6 bases). Germline values: CDR1 SGHRS, CDR2 YFSETQ. V was shortened by 1 base and J by 4 bases, with 11 bases between the two germline ends. CDR3 size: 14 residues. This CDR3 is CASSLYLGGETQYF. CDR3 DNA sequence: TGCGCCAGCAGCTTGTATCTGGGAGGAGAGACCCAGTACTTC.

The CDR3 sequence is CASSISLSGELFF. The CDR3 nucleotides read TGTGCCAGTAGTATCAGTCTCTCCGGGGAGCTGTTTTTT. The V and J genes are TRBV19 and TRBJ2-2; D uncertain. This CDR3 contains 13 residues. CDR1 and CDR2 (germline): LNHDA, SQIVND (reference sequence). V gave up 3 bases and J gave up 6 bases, with 8 bases separating them.

The J gene is TRBJ1-2, the V gene TRBV29-1, with D tentatively TRBD1 (5 bases). Germline CDR1 reads SQVTM; CDR2 reads ANQGSEA. The CDR3 runs to 17 residues. V shed 6 bases and J shed 7 bases, with 30 bases lying between them. CDR3 in DNA: TGCAGCGTCCGCGGAAACGTCGGAGGGACTTTGGGTGGTGGCTACACCTTC. It translates to CSVRGNVGGTLGGGYTF.

This chain uses TRBV3-1 (or the pseudogene TRBV3-2) with TRBJ2-2, with unresolved D. Trimming cost V 1 base and J 8 bases, with 8 bases left between them. The V gene's germline CDR1 is LGHDT and CDR2 YNNKEL (reference sequence). CDR3 length equals 13 residues. The CDR3 spells CASSQGVRGELFF. The CDR3 DNA reads as TGTGCCAGCAGCCAAGGGGTGAGGGGGGAGCTGTTTTTT.

J is TRBJ2-5 and V is TRBV29-1; 8 nucleotides match TRBD2. The CDR3 runs to 13 residues. The V gene's germline CDR1 is SQVTM and CDR2 ANQGSEA. V gave up 7 bases and J gave up 2 bases; unmatched junction bases: 6. CDR3 loop: CSAAGGGQETQYF. In nucleotides, the CDR3 is TGCAGCGCGGCGGGCGGGGGGCAAGAGACCCAGTACTTC.